The rows below give T cell receptor beta chains drawn from one sample of a study of blood T cells in healthy people across ages. MiXCR, run by TCRdb on the 5' RACE reads, gives a single entry per CDR3 protein. The data show nearly 1 million distinct CDR3 sequences, just over 50% seen once. Sequenced material: blood. The origin of the receptors is a woman aged 55 to 70 in good health. Both conserved end residues are part of each CDR3.

j_gene,v_gene,CDR3aa
TRBJ2-7,TRBV9,CASSERSGRAEQYF
TRBJ2-5,TRBV28,CASRSPGAGDQETQYF
TRBJ2-5,TRBV7-9,CASSLMSLGETQYF
TRBJ2-6,TRBV29-1,CSVEQSGANVLTF
NA,TRBV7-2,CAGSLTAETQYF
TRBJ1-1,TRBV20-1,CSARGVLESSEAFF
TRBJ2-1,TRBV24-1,CATSDPRGSNEQFF
TRBJ1-4,TRBV11-2,CASSPIATNEKLFF
TRBJ1-2,TRBV7-2,CASSLRGGYGYTF
TRBJ1-2,TRBV5-4,CASSLVANYGYTF
TRBJ1-2,TRBV20-1,CSARDGRNYGYTF
NA,TRBV2,CASRWDRGYEQYF
TRBJ1-2,TRBV20-1,CSGTQGGNGYTF
NA,TRBV6-1,CASSEEGTGDLTSGRWGNIQYF
TRBJ1-2,TRBV13,CASSLDGTNANYGYTF
TRBJ2-3,TRBV4-3,CASSQEPGTINTDTQYF
TRBJ2-1,TRBV10-3,CAISEGGRSGWNEQFF
TRBJ2-3,TRBV29-1,CSVVANPTQYF
TRBJ1-2,TRBV28,CASRQAYGYTF
TRBJ2-5,TRBV29-1,CSAKLTGTETQYF
TRBJ1-6,TRBV6-6,CASSPRGGTPLHF
NA,TRBV10-2,CASSEAATENIQYF
TRBJ2-6,TRBV24-1,CATSDPTDRAGANVLTF
TRBJ2-6,TRBV4-3,CASSQEGTGMNSGANVLTF
TRBJ1-2,TRBV9,CASSVTGSERAYGYTF
TRBJ1-1,TRBV10-3,CAISAGRRNTEAFF
TRBJ2-1,TRBV5-6,CASSLYREEEFF
TRBJ2-5,TRBV29-1,CSVVFGPIAQETQYF
TRBJ2-1,TRBV20-1,CSASGQAYNEQFF
TRBJ1-2,TRBV6-1,CASSAVGWGNEGYTF
TRBJ2-7,TRBV7-2,CASSLRLAGLSYEQYF
TRBJ2-7,TRBV4-2,CASSRASGGSSYEQYF
TRBJ1-2,TRBV29-1,CSVTPRDRVTNYGYTF
TRBJ1-1,TRBV29-1,CSVGPGGTGEAFF
TRBJ2-5,TRBV2,CASSEGPHQETQYF
TRBJ2-1,TRBV28,CASSEVRDNEQFF
TRBJ2-7,TRBV5-1,CASRGGSYKQYF
TRBJ1-4,TRBV12-3/TRBV12-4,CASSLAGQPNEKLFF
NA,TRBV7-2,CASSLYAEQYF
TRBJ1-6,TRBV6-1,CASSTWDSRSSYNSPLHF
TRBJ2-7,TRBV10-3,CAISRTMREQYF
TRBJ2-3,TRBV6-6,CASKRTSGVLEDTQYF
TRBJ2-5,TRBV4-1,CASSPFGGSGGSTQETQYF
TRBJ1-2,TRBV25-1,CASSVIGGYGYTF
TRBJ2-3,TRBV15,CATSRGGASTDTQYF
TRBJ2-1,TRBV3-1,CASKRQGAYNEQFF
TRBJ2-7,TRBV15,CATSKGTESYEQYF
TRBJ2-7,TRBV10-3,CAISGDRPYEQYF
NA,TRBV4-1,CASSQDIGSLGNEQYF
TRBJ2-5,TRBV28,CASGLGGEETQYF
TRBJ2-5,TRBV7-6,CASSLGGRGKTQYF
TRBJ2-7,TRBV10-3,CAMRDSSYEQYF
TRBJ2-3,TRBV9,CARSESLREGPQYF
TRBJ2-5,TRBV5-8,CASSPSGLGGETQYF
TRBJ2-1,TRBV10-3,CAISEPGLAGGDNEQFF